This passage covers 25 T cell receptor beta chains from one sample sequenced in a study of sequential checkpoint blockade in melanoma. Assay: immunoSEQ multiplex PCR; the TCRdb copy retains only in-frame clones and omits some. Among 5,500 to 7,500 clones listed, about 19% were seen once. Sample treatment: randomized to nivolumab then ipilimumab (arm A) or the reverse (arm B). The sample was tumor tissue (inferred from file names), taken from a patient given nivolumab and ipilimumab in sequence. The receptors were sampled from a human donor with melanoma.

Within the sample, this clone is medium-sized. This sequence joins TRBV11-3 and TRBJ1-4, with 9 bases fitting TRBD1. The germline V gene encodes CDR1 SGHNT and CDR2 YENEEA. The CDR3 contains 15 residues. The V and J ends lost 3 bases and 5 bases, in that order; junction bases with no gene match: 4. The CDR3 is CASSLGQGRNEKLFF. The DNA of the CDR3 is TGTGCCAGCAGCTTGGGACAGGGTCGGAATGAAAAACTGTTTTTT. Drawing the rest from reference TRBV11-3 and TRBJ1-4, the complete variable domain is EAGVVQSPRYKIIEKKQPVAFWCNPISGHNTLYWYLQNLGQGPELLIRYENEEAVDDSQLPKDRFSAERLKGVDSTLKIQPAELGDSAVYLCASSLGQGRNEKLFFGSGTQLSVL.

The chain joins TRBV7-1 to TRBJ1-2, with D possibly matching TRBD1 (6 bases). TRBV7-1 is treated as an ORF (open reading frame) with a function not yet certain. CDR3 length equals 13 residues. The V and J ends lost 4 bases and 3 bases respectively, with 9 bases between them. CDR3 residues: CASSLNRDYGYTF. In DNA form, the CDR3 reads TGTGCCAGCAGCTTAAACAGGGACTATGGCTACACCTTC.

The chain carries TRBV11-3 and TRBJ2-5, with 9 bases aligning to TRBD1. The CDR3 runs 15 residues. Trimming at V came to 5 bases and at J to 4 bases, leaving 8 bases not matched to a gene. Per the germline V gene, CDR1 is SGHNT and CDR2 is YENEEA. The CDR3 nucleotides are TGTGCCAGCAGCGGCTCGGACAGGGGCCCAGAGACCCAGTACTTC. Translating gives CASSGSDRGPETQYF.

This clone was found many times. The chain combines TRBV6-8 with TRBJ2-5; no clear D. The CDR3 is 14 amino acids. Per germline, CDR1 MNHGY and CDR2 SAAAGT. Trimming removed 0 bases from V and 6 bases from J, with 11 bases in between. The CDR3 nucleotides are TGTGCCAGCAGTTACTCCGCTAGTATTAAGACCCAGTACTTC. Its protein is CASSYSASIKTQYF.

This clone was detected only a few times. The V gene is TRBV6-8, the J gene TRBJ2-3; D unclear. The ends were cut back, 6 bases at V and 2 bases at J, with 6 bases in the middle. This CDR3 spans 12 amino acids. In germline, CDR1 is MNHGY, CDR2 SAAAGT. DNA for the CDR3: TGTGCCAGCAGCCAGGACACAGATACGCAGTATTTT. This gives the protein CASSQDTDTQYF.

This clone is medium-sized in the sample. The chain combines TRBV11-3 with TRBJ1-6; D uncertain. The CDR3 runs 15 residues. In germline, CDR1 is SGHNT, CDR2 YENEEA. Between the trimmed V and J ends, which lost 3 bases and 9 bases, there was a span of 15 bases. The CDR3 here is CASSLASAVGSPLHF. The CDR3 DNA follows: TGTGCCAGCAGCTTGGCGTCAGCGGTCGGTTCACCCCTCCACTTT.

This clone was seen a handful of times. The chain is built from TRBV6-8 and TRBJ2-7; TRBD2 matches at 9 bases. CDR1 and CDR2 from the germline V gene are MNHGY and SAAAGT. The CDR3 spans 13 residues. Unmatched junction bases numbered 9, after V lost 8 bases and J lost 7 bases. As DNA, the CDR3 is TGTGCCAGCCGGACTAGCGTTTTCGTTGAGCAGTACTTC. Its translation is CASRTSVFVEQYF.

The rearrangement uses TRBV11-3 and TRBJ2-1; 9 bases line up with TRBD1. The germline V gene has CDR1 SGHNT and CDR2 YENEEA. Unmatched junction bases numbered 18, after V lost 3 bases and J lost 15 bases. This CDR3 contains 16 residues. The CDR3 DNA sequence: TGTGCCAGCAGCTTTTCAAATGCCGGGACAGGGAACCCTTGGTTCTTC. Translating it yields CASSFSNAGTGNPWFF.

The table lists this clone with many counts. This chain connects TRBV11-3 to TRBJ2-7; 10 bases are a match to TRBD1. V lost 5 bases and J lost 7; bases outside the gene matches: 8. Germline V gene lookup returns CDR1 SGHNT and CDR2 YENEEA. This CDR3 region has 14 residues. The CDR3 spells CASSRDRGNREQYF. DNA of the CDR3: TGTGCCAGCAGCCGGGACAGGGGAAATCGGGAGCAGTACTTC. Drawing the rest from reference TRBV11-3 and TRBJ2-7, the complete variable domain is EAGVVQSPRYKIIEKKQPVAFWCNPISGHNTLYWYLQNLGQGPELLIRYENEEAVDDSQLPKDRFSAERLKGVDSTLKIQPAELGDSAVYLCASSRDRGNREQYFGPGTRLTVT.

This clone was detected a few times. V and J are TRBV4-1 and TRBJ1-4; 9 nucleotides agree with TRBD1. Germline values: CDR1 MGHRA, CDR2 YSYEKL. This CDR3 is built from 16 residues. Trimming took 0 bases from V and 5 from J; bases not matched to a gene: 4. Here the CDR3 reads CASSQDMGTGNEKLFF. In DNA form, the CDR3 reads TGCGCCAGCAGCCAAGATATGGGGACAGGGAATGAAAAACTGTTTTTT.

This clone occurred a few times. The chain carries TRBV29-1 and TRBJ2-1, with D possibly being TRBD1 or TRBD2 (5 bases each). The length of the CDR3 is 13 residues. V was trimmed by 5 bases and J by 4 bases, leaving 12 bases between them. Germline V gene sequence: CDR1 SQVTM, CDR2 ANQGSEA. The CDR3 spells CSVPGDGYNEQFF. CDR3 DNA sequence: TGCAGCGTTCCCGGGGACGGATACAATGAGCAGTTCTTC.

This sequence joins TRBV18 and TRBJ2-7; 12 bases are shared with TRBD1. J gave up 5 bases and V 3 bases, and 5 bases lay outside the gene matches. The CDR3 is 15 residues long. Germline CDR1 is KGHSH and CDR2 is LQKENI. The CDR3 nucleotides are TGTGCCAGCTCACCTCCCGGGACAGGGGGCCACGAGCAGTACTTC. It translates to CASSPPGTGGHEQYF.

This clone is termed medium-sized. V usage is TRBV6-8 and J usage is TRBJ2-3, with D perhaps matching TRBD2 (6 bases). This CDR3 has 15 residues. Germline CDR1 reads MNHGY; CDR2 reads SAAAGT. Trimming removed 0 bases at V and 8 bases at J, with 15 bases between. Written as DNA, the CDR3 is TGTGCCAGCAGTTACTCGAGCCTGGGGGGAGGTACGCAGTATTTT. This gives the protein CASSYSSLGGGTQYF.

This clone occurred a few times. CDR3 bases: TGTGCCAGTAGTATACGGGACGGCCAGCCCCAGCATTTT. This sequence encodes CASSIRDGQPQHF. The V gene is TRBV19, the J gene TRBJ1-5; tentatively, D is TRBD1 (5 bases). This CDR3 is built from 13 residues. Deletions cut 2 bases from V and 7 bases from J, with 9 bases between. The germline V gene has CDR1 LNHDA and CDR2 SQIVND (reference sequence).

The rearrangement links TRBV6-8 to TRBJ2-5; 9 bases agree with TRBD1. Germline V CDR1 and CDR2: MNHGY, SAAAGT. V shed 7 bases, J shed 1 base, and the junction held 7 bases outside the gene matches. This CDR3 contains 15 residues. CDR3 sequence (DNA): TGTGCCAGCAAGGACAGGGGCGCATCCCAAGAGACCCAGTACTTC. The encoded protein is CASKDRGASQETQYF.

This clone was seen at least ten times. The chain has TRBV7-1 and TRBJ1-4; D is undetermined. TRBV7-1 is recorded as an ORF, its role being uncertain. The CDR3 spans 13 residues. V dropped 5 bases and J dropped 7 bases, with 11 bases sitting between them. In DNA form, the CDR3 reads TGTGCCAGCAGCCTGGTCGGCCTTGAAAAACTGTTTTTT. This gives the protein CASSLVGLEKLFF.

This clone appeared a few times. The rearrangement uses TRBV11-3 and TRBJ1-4, with 9 bases identical to TRBD1. This CDR3 has 15 residues. Germline-derived CDR1 and CDR2 are SGHNT and YENEEA. The trim removed 5 bases at V and 6 bases at J, leaving 7 bases unmatched. This CDR3 reads CASSLTGGGDEKLFF. CDR3 DNA: TGTGCCAGCAGCCTCACAGGGGGCGGAGATGAAAAACTGTTTTTT.

This clone is classed as medium-sized. The V and J genes are TRBV9 and TRBJ1-2; 10 bases are shared with TRBD1. Trimming cost V 5 bases and J 3 bases; bases outside gene matches: 7. The germline CDR1 and CDR2 sequences are SGDLS and YYNGEE. The CDR3 covers 15 residues. The CDR3 sequence is CASRVGTGDHYGYTF. The CDR3 nucleotides read TGTGCCAGCAGGGTCGGGACAGGGGATCACTATGGCTACACCTTC.

This clone was seen a few times. The V call is TRBV6-8, the J call TRBJ2-7; no clear D gene. The CDR3 runs 12 residues. CDR1 is MNHGY and CDR2 is SAAAGT in the germline V gene. V lost 5 bases, J lost 3 bases, and 8 bases lay in between. For the CDR3, the DNA is TGTGCCAGCAGTCCTTCAGACTACGAGCAGTACTTC. Its protein is CASSPSDYEQYF.

This clone was detected ten times or more. The chain has TRBV2 and TRBJ1-4; D gene uncertain. Between the trimmed V and J ends, which lost 3 bases and 4 bases, there was a span of 6 bases. The CDR3 extends over 13 amino acids. Germline V gene lookup returns CDR1 SNHLY and CDR2 FYNNEI. In DNA, the CDR3 is TGTGCCAGCAGTGAGATAGATAATGAAAAACTGTTTTTT. Amino acids: CASSEIDNEKLFF.

This clone was observed many times. This sequence joins TRBV7-1 and TRBJ2-1; D unclear. TRBV7-1 is filed as an ORF, its function uncertain. V was clipped by 4 bases and J by 12 bases, with 16 bases between them. The CDR3 consists of 13 residues. The CDR3 nucleotides read TGTGCCAGCAGCTTAGGGCCGGTCGACCTGCAGTTCTTC. It translates to CASSLGPVDLQFF.

This chain joins TRBV6-8 and TRBJ2-7; D is possibly TRBD2 (6 bases). The CDR3 sequence is 14 residues long. Germline V gives CDR1 MNHGY, CDR2 SAAAGT. V gave up 8 bases and J gave up 5 bases, with 19 bases separating them. The DNA of the CDR3 is TGTGCCAGCCATTCTCGGGGGAAAGTCCACGAGCAGTACTTC. This codes for CASHSRGKVHEQYF.

The V gene is TRBV11-3, the J gene TRBJ2-3; D gene ambiguous. The V gene's germline CDR1 is SGHNT and CDR2 YENEEA. The CDR3 is 14 residues long. Trimming shortened V by 6 bases and J by 0 bases, and 10 bases separated the two germline ends. DNA for the CDR3: TGTGCCAGCAGGCCCACCTATAGCACAGATACGCAGTATTTT. Its translation: CASRPTYSTDTQYF.

The chain carries TRBV11-3 and TRBJ1-1; D remains unclear. V lost 5 bases to trimming and J lost 0 bases, with 13 bases between them. Germline loops: CDR1 SGHNT, CDR2 YENEEA. This CDR3 region has 15 residues. The CDR3 here is CASSPGLIMNTEAFF. CDR3 bases: TGTGCCAGCAGCCCCGGACTGATCATGAACACTGAAGCTTTCTTT.

This clone was observed a few times. This chain uses TRBV6-8 with TRBJ2-7; no definite D call. Germline CDR1 is MNHGY and CDR2 is SAAAGT. Between the trimmed V and J ends, which lost 0 bases and 5 bases, there was a span of 17 bases. The CDR3 totals 16 residues. The CDR3 region is CASSYSLGIMLDEQYF. In DNA form, the CDR3 reads TGTGCCAGCAGTTACTCTTTGGGGATTATGCTGGACGAGCAGTACTTC.